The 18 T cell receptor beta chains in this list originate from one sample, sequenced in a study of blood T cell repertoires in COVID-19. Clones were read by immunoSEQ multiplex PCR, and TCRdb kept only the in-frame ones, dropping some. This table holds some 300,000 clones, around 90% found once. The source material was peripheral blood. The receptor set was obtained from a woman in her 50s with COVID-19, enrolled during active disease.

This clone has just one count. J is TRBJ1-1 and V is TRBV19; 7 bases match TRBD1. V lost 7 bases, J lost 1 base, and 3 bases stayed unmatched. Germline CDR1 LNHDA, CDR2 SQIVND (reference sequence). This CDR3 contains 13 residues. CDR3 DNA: TGTGCCAGTACCCACAGGGGGAACACTGAAGCTTTCTTT. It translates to CASTHRGNTEAFF.

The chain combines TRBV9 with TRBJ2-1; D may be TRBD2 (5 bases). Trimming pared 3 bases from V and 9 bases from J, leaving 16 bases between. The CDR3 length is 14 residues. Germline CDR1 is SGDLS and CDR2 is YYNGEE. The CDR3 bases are TGTGCCAGCAGCGCCCTAGCTCGTGGGTCTGAGCAGTTCTTC. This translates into CASSALARGSEQFF.

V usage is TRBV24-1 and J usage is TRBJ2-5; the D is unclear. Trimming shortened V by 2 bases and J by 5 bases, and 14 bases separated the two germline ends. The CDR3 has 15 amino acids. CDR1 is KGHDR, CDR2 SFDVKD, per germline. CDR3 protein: CATSDSSNPRETQYF. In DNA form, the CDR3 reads TGTGCCACCAGTGATTCAAGCAATCCGAGGGAGACCCAGTACTTC.

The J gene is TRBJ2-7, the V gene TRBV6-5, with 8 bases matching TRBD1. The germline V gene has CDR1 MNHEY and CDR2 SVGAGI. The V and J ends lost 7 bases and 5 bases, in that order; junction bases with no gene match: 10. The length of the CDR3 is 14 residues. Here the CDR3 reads CASMYRGVGDEQYF. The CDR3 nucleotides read TGTGCCAGCATGTACAGGGGGGTAGGGGACGAGCAGTACTTC.

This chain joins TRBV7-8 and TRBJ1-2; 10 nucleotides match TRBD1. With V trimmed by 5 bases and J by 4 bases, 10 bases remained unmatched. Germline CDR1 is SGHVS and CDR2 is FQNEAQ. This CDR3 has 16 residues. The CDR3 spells CASSLAGTGDLYGYTF. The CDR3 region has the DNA TGTGCCAGCAGCCTGGCCGGGACAGGGGATCTCTATGGCTACACCTTC. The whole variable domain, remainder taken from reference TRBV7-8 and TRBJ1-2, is GAGVSQSPRYKVAKRGQDVALRCDPISGHVSLFWYQQALGQGPEFLTYFQNEAQLDKSGLPSDRFFAERPEGSVSTLKIQRTQQEDSAVYLCASSLAGTGDLYGYTFGSGTRLTVV.

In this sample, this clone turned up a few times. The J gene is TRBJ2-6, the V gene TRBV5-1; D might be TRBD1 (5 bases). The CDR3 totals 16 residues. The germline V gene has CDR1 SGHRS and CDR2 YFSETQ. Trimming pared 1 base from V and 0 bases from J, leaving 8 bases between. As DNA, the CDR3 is TGCGCCAGCAGCTTGACAGGCAGCTCTGGGGCCAACGTCCTGACTTTC. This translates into CASSLTGSSGANVLTF.

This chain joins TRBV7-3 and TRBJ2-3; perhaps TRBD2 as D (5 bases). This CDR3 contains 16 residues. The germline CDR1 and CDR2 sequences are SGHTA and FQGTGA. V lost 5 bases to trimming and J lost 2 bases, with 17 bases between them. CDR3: CASSPVGGGITDTQYF. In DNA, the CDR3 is TGTGCCAGCAGCCCTGTCGGCGGAGGAATCACAGATACGCAGTATTTT.

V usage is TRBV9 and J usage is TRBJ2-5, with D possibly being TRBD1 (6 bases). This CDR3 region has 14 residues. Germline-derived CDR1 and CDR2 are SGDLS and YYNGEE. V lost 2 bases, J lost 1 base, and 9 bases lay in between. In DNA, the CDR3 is TGTGCCAGCAGCGTCCAGGGGTCCCAAGAGACCCAGTACTTC. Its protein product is CASSVQGSQETQYF.

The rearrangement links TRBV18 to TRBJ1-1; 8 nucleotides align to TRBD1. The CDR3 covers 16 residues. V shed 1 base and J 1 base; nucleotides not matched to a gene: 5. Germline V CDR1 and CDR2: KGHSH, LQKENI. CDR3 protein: CASSPQSGGTNTEAFF. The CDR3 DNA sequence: TGTGCCAGCTCACCACAGTCAGGGGGCACGAACACTGAAGCTTTCTTT.

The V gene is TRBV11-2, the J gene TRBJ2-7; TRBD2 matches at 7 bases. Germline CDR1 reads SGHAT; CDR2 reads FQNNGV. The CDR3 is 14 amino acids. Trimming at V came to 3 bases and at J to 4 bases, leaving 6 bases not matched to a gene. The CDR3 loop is CASSFWRESYEQYF. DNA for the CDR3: TGTGCCAGCAGCTTCTGGCGGGAGTCTTACGAGCAGTACTTC.

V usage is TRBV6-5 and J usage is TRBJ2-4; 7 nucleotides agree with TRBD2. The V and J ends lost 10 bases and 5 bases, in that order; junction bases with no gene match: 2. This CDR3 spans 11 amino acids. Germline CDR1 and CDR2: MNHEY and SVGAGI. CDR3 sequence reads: CATRGENIQYF. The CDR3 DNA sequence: TGTGCCACACGGGGGGAAAACATTCAGTACTTC.

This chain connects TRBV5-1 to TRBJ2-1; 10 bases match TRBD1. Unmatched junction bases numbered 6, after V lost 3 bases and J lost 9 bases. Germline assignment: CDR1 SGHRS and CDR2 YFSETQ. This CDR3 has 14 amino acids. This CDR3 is CASSYGTGESEQFF. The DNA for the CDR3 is TGCGCCAGCAGCTATGGGACAGGGGAGAGTGAGCAGTTCTTC.

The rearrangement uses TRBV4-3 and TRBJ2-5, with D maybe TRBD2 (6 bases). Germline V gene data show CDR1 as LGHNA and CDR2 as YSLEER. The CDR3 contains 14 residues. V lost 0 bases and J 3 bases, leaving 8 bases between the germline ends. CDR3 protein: CASSQDWGEETQYF. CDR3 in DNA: TGCGCCAGCAGCCAAGATTGGGGGGAAGAGACCCAGTACTTC.

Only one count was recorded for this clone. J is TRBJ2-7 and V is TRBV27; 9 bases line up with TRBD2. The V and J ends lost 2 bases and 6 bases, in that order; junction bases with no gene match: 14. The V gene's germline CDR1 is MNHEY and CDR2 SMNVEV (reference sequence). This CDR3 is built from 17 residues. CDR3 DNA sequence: TGTGCCAGCAGTTTAGTTCTCACGGGCGGGAGGGCCGGCGAGCAGTACTTC. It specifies CASSLVLTGGRAGEQYF.

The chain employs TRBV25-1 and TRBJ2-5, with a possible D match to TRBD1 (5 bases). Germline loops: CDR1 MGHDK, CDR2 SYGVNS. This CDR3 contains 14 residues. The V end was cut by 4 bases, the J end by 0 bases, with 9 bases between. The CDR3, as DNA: TGTGCCAGCAGTGCGTCAGGGAACCAAGAGACCCAGTACTTC. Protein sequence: CASSASGNQETQYF.

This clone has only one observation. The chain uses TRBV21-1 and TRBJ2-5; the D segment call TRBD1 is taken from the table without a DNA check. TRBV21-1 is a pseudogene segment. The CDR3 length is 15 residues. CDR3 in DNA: TGTGCCAGCAGCAAAGAGGGACACGACCAAGAGACCCAGTACTTC. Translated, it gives CASSKEGHDQETQYF.

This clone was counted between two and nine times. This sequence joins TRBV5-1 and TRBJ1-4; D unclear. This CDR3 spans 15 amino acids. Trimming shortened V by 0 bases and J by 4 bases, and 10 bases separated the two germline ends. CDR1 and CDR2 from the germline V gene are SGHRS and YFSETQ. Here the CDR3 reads CASSLEAGNNEKLFF. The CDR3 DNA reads TGCGCCAGCAGCTTGGAGGCGGGTAATAATGAAAAACTGTTTTTT. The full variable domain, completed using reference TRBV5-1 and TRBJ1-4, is KAGVTQTPRYLIKTRGQQVTLSCSPISGHRSVSWYQQTPGQGLQFLFEYFSETQRNKGNFPGRFSGRQFSNSRSEMNVSTLELGDSALYLCASSLEAGNNEKLFFGSGTQLSVL.

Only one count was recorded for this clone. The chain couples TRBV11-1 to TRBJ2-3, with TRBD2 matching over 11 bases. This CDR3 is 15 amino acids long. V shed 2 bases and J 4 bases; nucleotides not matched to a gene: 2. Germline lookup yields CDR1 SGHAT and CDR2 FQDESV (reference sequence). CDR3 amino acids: CASSLWTSGSDTQYF. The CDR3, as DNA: TGTGCCAGCAGCTTATGGACTAGCGGGTCAGATACGCAGTATTTT.